This T cell receptor beta chain was profiled in a study of regulatory T cells in long-lasting Graves disease (dated by TCRdb to the early 2020s). Regarding the complete study: To count as having persistent Graves' disease, a patient had to have received antithyroid drug treatment for over 5 years with TSH receptor autoantibodies remaining persistently positive. The study took place in China and was registered as a clinical trial. Antithyroid drugs had been taken for about 10.3 years on average by persistent Graves' disease patients in the clinical cohort. A total of about 33 samples underwent TCR sequencing, from roughly 13 patients with persistent Graves' disease and about 20 patients with newly diagnosed Graves' disease. Peripheral blood TCR sequencing and RNA sequencing compared persistent Graves' disease patients with newly diagnosed Graves' disease patients. Here is what the overall study found, with its caveats: Persistent disease showed preferential use of TRBV28, TRBJ1-2 and TRBJ2-5, whereas newly diagnosed disease favored TRBV20-1 and TRBJ2-1. The small sample size was acknowledged by the authors as a limitation that may reduce accuracy. Only peripheral blood was studied, because thyroid tissue, the primary lesion, was inaccessible. Persistent patients shared more public clonotypes among themselves (around 2,500) than newly diagnosed patients did (roughly 920). Compared with newly diagnosed patients, patients with persistent Graves' disease had lower TCR Shannon entropy and fewer highly expanded clones, which suggests clonal expansion. Sequencing and analysis were restricted to the TCR beta chain.

The time point label corresponds to: persistent/refractory GD, antithyroid drugs over 5 years with positive TRAb. For both TCR sequencing and RNA sequencing, RNA was extracted from PBMCs using TRIzol. The diagnosis of Graves' disease followed American Thyroid Association guidelines. The patients came from an endocrinology department in Xi'an, China. Each patient gave about 8.1 milliliters of peripheral blood, collected in an EDTA anticoagulant tube. Ficoll Paque Plus density gradient separation was used to isolate PBMCs, and no additional T cell sorting was done. An Agilent 2100 Bioanalyzer and agarose gel were used to assess RNA quality, and a NanoDrop 2000 was used to measure RNA concentration. The protocol used for the library was multiplex PCR. TCRdb names Illumina HiSeq 4000 as the instrument used. To build TCR beta libraries, CDR3 regions were amplified by Arm-PCR using iRepertoire HTBI primers. Before sequencing, the PCR products underwent gel purification. Per the authors' processing: Gene usage analysis of CDR3 amino acid clonotypes used the approximately 56 TRBV and 14 TRBJ segments found across samples. Filtered high-quality paired reads were merged into contigs using COPE and FqMerger. Contigs were aligned with BLAST to IMGT TRBV, TRBD and TRBJ reference genes, and CDR3 was defined per IMGT. Any clonotype with a frequency above 0.1% was classified as a highly expanded clone. Shannon entropy served as the measure of repertoire diversity, while the Gini coefficient captured V-J evenness. A clonotype found in more than one individual was treated as public. TCRdb took the public reads, trimmed them with fastp at Q25, ran MiXCR for clone calling and kept in-frame beta chains. Records with the same CDR3 protein are collapsed into one entry carrying the most frequent genes and DNA. The V and J calls, along with clone size, are taken from TCRdb and not from the paper's own processing. The sample contains about half a million distinct CDR3 sequences, 22% of them found a single time. The ten largest clonotypes hold less than 15% of the sample.

CDR3 length: 16 amino acids, cysteine to phenylalanine. The entry retains the CDR3 DNA only, 48 bases that are in frame from base 1. The germline V gene encodes CDR1 SGHAT and CDR2 FQNNGV. The V and J ends are trimmed by 3 bases and 2 bases, leaving 13 bases between them. On this clonotype itself: Its antigen is unknown. No much larger clone exists at a distance of one base, and base qualities are not known.

The starting material was peripheral blood mononuclear cells (PBMCs), obtained when the disease was refractory, from a patient treated with antithyroid drugs. The chain links TRBV11-2 with TRBJ2-2, with TRBD2 tentatively as D gene (7 bases match). The sequence was obtained from a female donor with Graves disease. The DNA reads TGTGCCAGCAGCTTGTATGGGGGGGCAAACACCGGGGAGCTGTTTTTT. Translation gives CASSLYGGANTGELFF. This CDR3, with the reference TRBV11-2 and TRBJ2-2 proteins standing in past its ends, gives the full variable domain EAGVAQSPRYKIIEKRQSVAFWCNPISGHATLYWYQQILGQGPKLLIQFQNNGVVDDSQLPKDRFSAERLKGVDSTLKIQPAKLEDSAVYLCASSLYGGANTGELFFGEGSRLTVL.